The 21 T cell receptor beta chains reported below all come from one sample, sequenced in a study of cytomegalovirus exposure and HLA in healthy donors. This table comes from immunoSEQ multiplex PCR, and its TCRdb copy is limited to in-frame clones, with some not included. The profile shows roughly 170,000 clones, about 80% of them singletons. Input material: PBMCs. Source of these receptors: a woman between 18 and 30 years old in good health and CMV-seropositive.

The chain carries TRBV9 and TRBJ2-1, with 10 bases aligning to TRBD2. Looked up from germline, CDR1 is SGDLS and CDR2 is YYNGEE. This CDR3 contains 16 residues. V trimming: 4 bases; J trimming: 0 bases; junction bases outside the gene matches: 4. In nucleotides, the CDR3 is TGTGCCAGCAGCTCTCGGACTAGCGGCTCCTACAATGAGCAGTTCTTC. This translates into CASSSRTSGSYNEQFF.

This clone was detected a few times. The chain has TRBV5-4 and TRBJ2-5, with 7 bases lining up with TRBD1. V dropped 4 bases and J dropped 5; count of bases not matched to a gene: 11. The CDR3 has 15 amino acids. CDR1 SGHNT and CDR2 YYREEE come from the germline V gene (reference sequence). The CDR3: CASSPGTVLEETQYF. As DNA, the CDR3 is TGTGCCAGCAGCCCCGGGACAGTCCTTGAGGAGACCCAGTACTTC.

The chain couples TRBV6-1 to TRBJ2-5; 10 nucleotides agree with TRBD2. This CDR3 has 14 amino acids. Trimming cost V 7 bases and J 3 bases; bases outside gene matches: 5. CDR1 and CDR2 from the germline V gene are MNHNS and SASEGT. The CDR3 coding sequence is TGTGCCAGCATAGCGGGGGGACATGAAGAGACCCAGTACTTC. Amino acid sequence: CASIAGGHEETQYF.

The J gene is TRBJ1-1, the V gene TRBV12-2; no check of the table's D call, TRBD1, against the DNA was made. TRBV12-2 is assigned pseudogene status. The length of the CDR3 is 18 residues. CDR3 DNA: TGTGCAAGTCGCCTAAGGGTACAGTTTAGGGGTAGGAGCACTGAAGCTTTCTTT. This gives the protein CASRLRVQFRGRSTEAFF.

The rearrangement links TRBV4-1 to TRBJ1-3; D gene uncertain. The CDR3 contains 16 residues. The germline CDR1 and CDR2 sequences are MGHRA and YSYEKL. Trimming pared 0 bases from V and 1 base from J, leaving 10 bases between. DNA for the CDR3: TGCGCCAGCAGCCAAGATCTACTGATATCTGGAAACACCATATATTTT. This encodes CASSQDLLISGNTIYF.

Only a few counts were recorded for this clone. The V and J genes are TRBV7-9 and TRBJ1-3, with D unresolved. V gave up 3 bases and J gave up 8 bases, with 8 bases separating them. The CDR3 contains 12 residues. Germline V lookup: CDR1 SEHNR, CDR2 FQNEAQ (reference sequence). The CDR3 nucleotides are TGTGCCAGCAGCTTTGATCGGGACACCATATATTTT. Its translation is CASSFDRDTIYF. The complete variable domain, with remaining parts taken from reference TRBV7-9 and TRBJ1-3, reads DTGVSQNPRHKITKRGQNVTFRCDPISEHNRLYWYRQTLGQGPEFLTYFQNEAQLEKSRLLSDRFSAERPKGSFSTLEIQRTEQGDSAMYLCASSFDRDTIYFGEGSWLTVV.

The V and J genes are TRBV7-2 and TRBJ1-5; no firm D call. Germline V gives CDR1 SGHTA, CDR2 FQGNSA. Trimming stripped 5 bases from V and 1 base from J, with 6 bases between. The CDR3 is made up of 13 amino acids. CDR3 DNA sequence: TGTGCCAGCAGCCCGAGCAGCAATCAGCCCCAGCATTTT. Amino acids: CASSPSSNQPQHF.

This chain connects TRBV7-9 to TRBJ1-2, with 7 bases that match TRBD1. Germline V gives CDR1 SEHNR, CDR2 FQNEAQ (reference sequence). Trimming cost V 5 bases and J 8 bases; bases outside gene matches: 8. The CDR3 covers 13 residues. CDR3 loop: CASSGDSLDGYTF. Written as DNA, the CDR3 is TGTGCCAGCAGCGGGGACAGCCTCGACGGCTACACCTTC.

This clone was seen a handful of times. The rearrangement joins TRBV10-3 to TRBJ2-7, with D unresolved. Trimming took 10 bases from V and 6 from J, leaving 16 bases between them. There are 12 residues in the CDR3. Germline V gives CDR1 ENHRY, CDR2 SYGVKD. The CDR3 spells CATQAGKLEQYF. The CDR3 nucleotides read TGTGCCACCCAGGCAGGTAAACTCGAGCAGTACTTC.

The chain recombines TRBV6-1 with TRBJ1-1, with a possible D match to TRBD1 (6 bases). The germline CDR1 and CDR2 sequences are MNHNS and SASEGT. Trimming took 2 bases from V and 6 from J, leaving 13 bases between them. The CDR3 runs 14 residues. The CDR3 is CASSEYTGSAEAFF. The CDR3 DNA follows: TGTGCCAGCAGTGAATATACAGGGAGCGCTGAAGCTTTCTTT.

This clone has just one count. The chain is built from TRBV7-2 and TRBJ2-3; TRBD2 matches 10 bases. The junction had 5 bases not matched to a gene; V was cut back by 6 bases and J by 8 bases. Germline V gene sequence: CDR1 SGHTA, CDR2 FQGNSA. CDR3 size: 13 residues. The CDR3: CASRSGGAVTQYF. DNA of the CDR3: TGTGCCAGCAGGAGCGGGGGGGCCGTTACGCAGTATTTT. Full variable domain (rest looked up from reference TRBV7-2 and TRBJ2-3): GAGVSQSPSNKVTEKGKDVELRCDPISGHTALYWYRQSLGQGLEFLIYFQGNSAPDKSGLPSDRFSAERTGGSVSTLTIQRTQQEDSAVYLCASRSGGAVTQYFGPGTRLTVL.

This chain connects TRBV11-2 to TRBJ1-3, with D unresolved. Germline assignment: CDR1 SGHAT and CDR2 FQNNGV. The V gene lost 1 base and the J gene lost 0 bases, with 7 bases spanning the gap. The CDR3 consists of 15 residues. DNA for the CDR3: TGTGCCAGCAGCTTAGGCTCAGTCTCTGGAAACACCATATATTTT. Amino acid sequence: CASSLGSVSGNTIYF.

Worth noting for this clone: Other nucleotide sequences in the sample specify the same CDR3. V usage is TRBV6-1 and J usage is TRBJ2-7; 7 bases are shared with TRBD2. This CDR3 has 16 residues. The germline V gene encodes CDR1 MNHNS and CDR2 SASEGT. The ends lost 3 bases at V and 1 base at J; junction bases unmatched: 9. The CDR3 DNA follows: TGTGCCAGCAGTGACCCCCGGTCCGGGGGGTCCTACGAGCAGTACTTC. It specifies CASSDPRSGGSYEQYF.

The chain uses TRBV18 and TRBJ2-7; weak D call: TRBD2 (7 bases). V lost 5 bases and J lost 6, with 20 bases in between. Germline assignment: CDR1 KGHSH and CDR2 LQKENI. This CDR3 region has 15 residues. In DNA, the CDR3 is TGTGCCAGCTCAAAACCGGGGGGCGCTCCCTCCGAGCAGTACTTC. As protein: CASSKPGGAPSEQYF.

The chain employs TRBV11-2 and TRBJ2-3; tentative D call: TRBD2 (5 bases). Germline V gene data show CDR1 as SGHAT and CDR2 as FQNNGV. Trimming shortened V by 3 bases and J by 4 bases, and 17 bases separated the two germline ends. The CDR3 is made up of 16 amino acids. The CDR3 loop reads CASSFLGGPTADTQYF. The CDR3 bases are TGTGCCAGCAGCTTTCTTGGAGGCCCCACGGCAGATACGCAGTATTTT.

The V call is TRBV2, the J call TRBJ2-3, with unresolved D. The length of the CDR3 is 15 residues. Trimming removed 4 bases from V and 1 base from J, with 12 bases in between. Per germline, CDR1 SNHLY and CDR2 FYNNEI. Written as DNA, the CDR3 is TGTGCCAGCAGTGTTTCGGTTTTTGGCACAGATACGCAGTATTTT. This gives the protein CASSVSVFGTDTQYF.

CDR3 bases: TGTGCCAGCAGCGCTCCGGGACAGGGAGGCCCAAACACCGGGGAGCTGTTTTTT. Translated, it gives CASSAPGQGGPNTGELFF. The chain links TRBV9 to TRBJ2-2, with TRBD1 identical over 9 bases. V dropped 3 bases and J dropped 2; count of bases not matched to a gene: 11. CDR1 and CDR2 from the germline V gene are SGDLS and YYNGEE. This CDR3 has 18 amino acids.

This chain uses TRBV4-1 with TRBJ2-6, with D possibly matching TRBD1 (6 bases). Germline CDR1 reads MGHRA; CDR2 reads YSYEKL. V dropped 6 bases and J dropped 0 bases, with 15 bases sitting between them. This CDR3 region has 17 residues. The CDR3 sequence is CASRPSGANSGANVLTF. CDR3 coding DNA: TGCGCCAGCAGACCTTCAGGGGCAAACTCTGGGGCCAACGTCCTGACTTTC.

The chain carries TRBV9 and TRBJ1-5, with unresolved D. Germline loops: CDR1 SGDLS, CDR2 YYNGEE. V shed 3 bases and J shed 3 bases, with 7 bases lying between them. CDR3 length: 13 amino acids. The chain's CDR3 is CASSDSLNQPQHF. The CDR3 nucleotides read TGTGCCAGCAGCGACAGCCTCAATCAGCCCCAGCATTTT. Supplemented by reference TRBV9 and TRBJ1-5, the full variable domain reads DSGVTQTPKHLITATGQRVTLRCSPRSGDLSVYWYQQSLDQGLQFLIQYYNGEERAKGNILERFSAQQFPDLHSELNLSSLELGDSALYFCASSDSLNQPQHFGDGTRLSIL.

The CDR3 sequence is CASSVELRGSGEQYF. The CDR3 DNA is TGTGCCAGCAGCGTAGAGTTGCGAGGGTCCGGCGAGCAGTACTTC. This rearrangement joins TRBV9 to TRBJ2-7; D is possibly TRBD2 (5 bases). The CDR3 spans 15 residues. V was cut by 0 bases and J by 6 bases, with 16 bases left in between. Germline CDR1 SGDLS, CDR2 YYNGEE.

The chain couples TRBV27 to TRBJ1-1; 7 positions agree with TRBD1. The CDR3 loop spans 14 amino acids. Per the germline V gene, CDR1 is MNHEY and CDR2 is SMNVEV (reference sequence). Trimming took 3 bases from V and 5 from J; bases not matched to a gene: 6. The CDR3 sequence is CASSFLGGGTEAFF. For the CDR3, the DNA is TGTGCCAGCAGTTTTTTAGGGGGCGGTACTGAAGCTTTCTTT.